Presented here are 18 T cell receptor beta chains from one specimen sequenced in a study of cytomegalovirus exposure and HLA in healthy donors. PCR involved 60 Vbeta and 13 Jbeta primers. Repertoires were generated with immunoSEQ multiplex PCR, while TCRdb's copy carries only in-frame clones and drops some. The data show approximately 150,000 clones, 68% seen once. The sequenced sample was PBMCs. The receptors come from a woman in her thirties or forties in good health and CMV-seropositive.

Note on this clone: A read error may account for a junction end that differs from germline. The gene calls are TRBV28 and TRBJ1-2, with D tentatively TRBD1 (5 bases). CDR3 size: 14 residues. The V gene's germline CDR1 is MDHEN and CDR2 SYDVKM. The CDR3 protein is CASSPGWGDYGYPF. CDR3 bases: TGTGCCAGCAGCCCAGGCTGGGGGGACTATGGCTACCCCTTC.

The chain has TRBV4-3 and TRBJ1-2; a possible D gene is TRBD1 (5 bases). Germline V gene lookup returns CDR1 LGHNA and CDR2 YSLEER. The CDR3 totals 15 residues. Trimming took off 0 bases at V and 7 bases at J, with 15 bases between the two ends. Here the CDR3 reads CASSQDAGPRAGYTF. DNA for the CDR3: TGCGCCAGCAGCCAAGATGCGGGGCCTAGGGCTGGCTACACCTTC.

This clone was found a few times. This chain links TRBV7-2 with TRBJ2-4, with 10 bases that match TRBD2. The V segment lost 6 bases and the J segment 6 bases; nucleotides outside the gene matches: 8. Looked up from germline, CDR1 is SGHTA and CDR2 is FQGNSA. This CDR3 spans 15 amino acids. CDR3 nucleotide sequence: TGTGCCAGCAGGGGAAGCGGGGGGGCGGGAAACATTCAGTACTTC. This encodes CASRGSGGAGNIQYF.

The V gene is TRBV4-3, the J gene TRBJ2-2, with 9 nucleotides matching TRBD2. The V and J ends lost 2 bases and 0 bases, in that order; junction bases with no gene match: 1. Germline assignment: CDR1 LGHNA and CDR2 YSLEER. The CDR3 extends over 16 amino acids. CDR3: CASSQIAGANTGELFF. The CDR3 bases are TGCGCCAGCAGCCAAATAGCGGGGGCGAACACCGGGGAGCTGTTTTTT.

The chain links TRBV5-8 to TRBJ2-3; the match to TRBD2 covers 12 bases. CDR1 is SGHTS and CDR2 is YDEGEE in the germline V gene. V shed 6 bases and J 2 bases; nucleotides not matched to a gene: 7. The CDR3 has 16 amino acids. This CDR3 reads CASIRTSGAYTDTQYF. The CDR3 DNA reads TGTGCCAGCATCCGGACTAGCGGGGCGTACACAGATACGCAGTATTTT.

Regarding this clone: This CDR3 is also generated by other DNA sequences in the sample. The genes are TRBV18 and TRBJ2-7; 8 nucleotides line up with TRBD1. The CDR3 contains 13 residues. Unmatched junction bases numbered 3, after V lost 3 bases and J lost 5 bases. Per the germline V gene, CDR1 is KGHSH and CDR2 is LQKENI. In DNA, the CDR3 is TGTGCCAGCTCACCCGGACAGGGAGACGAGCAGTACTTC. The encoded protein is CASSPGQGDEQYF.

CDR3 protein: CASKESKQYF. As DNA, the CDR3 is TGTGCCAGCAAAGAAAGCAAGCAGTACTTC. The chain couples TRBV2 to TRBJ2-7, with D unclear. With 7 bases removed from V and 8 bases from J, the gap between germline ends came to 9 bases. Germline V CDR1 and CDR2: SNHLY, FYNNEI. The CDR3 totals 10 residues.

CDR3 DNA sequence: TGTGCCAGCAGCTTATTGGGGACACAAAATTCACCCCTCCACTTT. It codes for CASSLLGTQNSPLHF. The chain employs TRBV7-9 and TRBJ1-6; D is possibly TRBD1 (6 bases). The CDR3 loop spans 15 amino acids. Germline CDR1 SEHNR, CDR2 FQNEAQ (reference sequence). Trimming cost V 2 bases and J 7 bases, with 12 bases left between them.

The chain links TRBV5-1 to TRBJ1-4, with a possible D match to TRBD1 (6 bases). Germline V gene data show CDR1 as SGHRS and CDR2 as YFSETQ. This CDR3 is 15 amino acids long. Trimming took off 0 bases at V and 5 bases at J, with 11 bases between the two ends. The CDR3 protein is CASSLAGTSNEKLFF. Here the CDR3 DNA reads TGCGCCAGCAGCTTGGCCGGGACAAGCAATGAAAAACTGTTTTTT.

The rearrangement joins TRBV6-1 to TRBJ1-5, with 10 bases matching TRBD1. This CDR3 is 15 amino acids long. V shed 5 bases, J shed 4 bases, and the junction held 5 bases outside the gene matches. Germline CDR1 reads MNHNS; CDR2 reads SASEGT. This CDR3 reads CASSMTGGANQPQHF. Written as DNA, the CDR3 is TGTGCCAGCAGTATGACAGGGGGCGCGAATCAGCCCCAGCATTTT.

V and J are TRBV5-8 and TRBJ2-1; unclear D gene. Trimming cost V 3 bases and J 2 bases, with 9 bases left between them. This CDR3 has 14 amino acids. CDR1 and CDR2 (germline): SGHTS, YDEGEE. For the CDR3, the DNA is TGTGCCAGCAGCTCAGGCGTCGCCTACAATGAGCAGTTCTTC. This sequence encodes CASSSGVAYNEQFF.

The chain joins TRBV5-1 to TRBJ2-7; TRBD1 matches at 9 bases. V was clipped by 5 bases and J by 2 bases; unmatched bases: 8. The germline CDR1 and CDR2 sequences are SGHRS and YFSETQ. This CDR3 comprises 15 residues. The CDR3 loop is CASSSGTGWTYEQYF. In DNA form, the CDR3 reads TGCGCCAGCAGTTCCGGGACAGGGTGGACCTACGAGCAGTACTTC.

J is TRBJ2-1 and V is TRBV7-2; TRBD1 is a possible D gene (6 bases). This CDR3 region has 13 residues. V lost 5 bases and J 10 bases, leaving 15 bases between the germline ends. Germline lookup yields CDR1 SGHTA and CDR2 FQGNSA. The CDR3 coding sequence is TGTGCCAGCAGCGTCGACAGGTCGGGAGAGCAGTTCTTC. It specifies CASSVDRSGEQFF.

The chain joins TRBV28 to TRBJ1-1, with TRBD1 matching over 10 bases. Germline CDR1 reads MDHEN; CDR2 reads SYDVKM. J was trimmed by 3 bases and V by 4 bases; bases with no gene match: 5. The CDR3 contains 15 residues. CDR3 sequence: CASSSGTGADTEAFF. The DNA of the CDR3 is TGTGCCAGCAGTTCCGGGACAGGGGCGGACACTGAAGCTTTCTTT.

This rearrangement joins TRBV7-2 to TRBJ2-7, with TRBD1 matching 10 bases. V was clipped by 6 bases and J by 4 bases; unmatched bases: 6. The germline V gene has CDR1 SGHTA and CDR2 FQGNSA. This CDR3 region has 14 residues. For the CDR3, the DNA is TGTGCCAGCAGTTGGGACAGGGGTCCTTACGAGCAGTACTTC. This gives the protein CASSWDRGPYEQYF.

The chain recombines TRBV19 with TRBJ1-3, with 8 bases that match TRBD1. There are 14 residues in the CDR3. J gave up 3 bases and V 3 bases, and 1 base lay outside the gene matches. Germline V gene data show CDR1 as LNHDA and CDR2 as SQIVND (reference sequence). The CDR3 DNA reads TGTGCCAGTAGTATCGGACAGGGTGGAAACACCATATATTTT. Protein sequence: CASSIGQGGNTIYF.

This clone was recorded a few times. The chain couples TRBV11-2 to TRBJ1-5, with D uncertain. V was clipped by 0 bases and J by 9 bases, with 9 bases between them. CDR1 is SGHAT, CDR2 FQNNGV, per germline. The CDR3 is 13 amino acids. The chain's CDR3 is CASSLDIGRPQHF. The CDR3 bases are TGTGCCAGCAGCTTAGATATCGGGAGGCCCCAGCATTTT. Full variable domain (rest looked up from reference TRBV11-2 and TRBJ1-5): EAGVAQSPRYKIIEKRQSVAFWCNPISGHATLYWYQQILGQGPKLLIQFQNNGVVDDSQLPKDRFSAERLKGVDSTLKIQPAKLEDSAVYLCASSLDIGRPQHFGDGTRLSIL.

The chain is built from TRBV25-1 and TRBJ2-3; D perhaps matches TRBD2 (5 bases). With 6 bases removed from V and 0 bases from J, the gap between germline ends came to 13 bases. From germline, CDR1 is MGHDK and CDR2 SYGVNS. The CDR3 contains 15 residues. In DNA form, the CDR3 reads TGTGCCAGCAGGGGAATAGCGATTAGCACAGATACGCAGTATTTT. Its protein product is CASRGIAISTDTQYF.